This T cell receptor beta chain comes out of a study of shared clonotypes between healthy human individuals. From germline, CDR1 is ENHRY and CDR2 SYGVKD. This CDR3 comprises 12 residues. Trimming took 7 bases from V and 4 from J; bases not matched to a gene: 2. Study outcomes and limitations: The represented genetic and exposure-history diversity was limited by the small number of donors.

Adult Caucasians living in Nashville, Tennessee made up all of the donors. Concerning this clone itself: The target antigen is unknown.

The assay ran at deep level. Profiled with immunoSEQ multiplex PCR; TCRdb holds only in-frame clones, not every one. The table shows more than 450,000 clones, with 79% occurring only once. The TCR originated in a woman aged 40 to 50 in good health. Some clones in this sample may be carry-over from other donors' samples. The source material was PBMCs. The V gene is TRBV10-3, the J gene TRBJ1-2; 8 bases line up with TRBD1. This CDR3 reads CAIMGTGYGYTF. Written as DNA, the CDR3 is TGTGCCATCATGGGGACAGGCTATGGCTACACCTTC.